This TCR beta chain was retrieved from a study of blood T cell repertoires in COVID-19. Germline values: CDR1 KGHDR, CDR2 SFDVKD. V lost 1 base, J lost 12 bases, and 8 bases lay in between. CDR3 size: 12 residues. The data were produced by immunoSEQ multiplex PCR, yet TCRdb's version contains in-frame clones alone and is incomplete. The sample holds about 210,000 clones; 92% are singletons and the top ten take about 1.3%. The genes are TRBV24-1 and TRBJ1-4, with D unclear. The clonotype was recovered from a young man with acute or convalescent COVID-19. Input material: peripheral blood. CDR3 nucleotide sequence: TGTGCCACCAGTGATTTAGAGGCGGAACTGTTTTTT. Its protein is CATSDLEAELFF.